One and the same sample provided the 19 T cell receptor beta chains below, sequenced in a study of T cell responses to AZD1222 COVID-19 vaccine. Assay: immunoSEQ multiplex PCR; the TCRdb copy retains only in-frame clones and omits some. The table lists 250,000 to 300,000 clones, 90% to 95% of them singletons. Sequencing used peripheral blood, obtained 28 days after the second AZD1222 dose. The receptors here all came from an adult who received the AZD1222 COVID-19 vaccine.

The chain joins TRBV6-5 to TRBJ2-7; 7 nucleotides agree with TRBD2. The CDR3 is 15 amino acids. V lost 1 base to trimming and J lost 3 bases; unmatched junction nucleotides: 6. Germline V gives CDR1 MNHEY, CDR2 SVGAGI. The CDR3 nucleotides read TGTGCCAGCAGTTACTGGGACCGGGGGGACTACGAGCAGTACTTC. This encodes CASSYWDRGDYEQYF.

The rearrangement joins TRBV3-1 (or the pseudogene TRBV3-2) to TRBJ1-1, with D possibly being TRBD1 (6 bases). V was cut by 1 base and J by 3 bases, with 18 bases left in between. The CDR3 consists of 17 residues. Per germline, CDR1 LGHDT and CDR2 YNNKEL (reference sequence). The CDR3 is CASSQVGAGASYTEAFF. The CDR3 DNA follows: TGTGCCAGCAGCCAAGTCGGGGCAGGGGCCTCCTACACTGAAGCTTTCTTT.

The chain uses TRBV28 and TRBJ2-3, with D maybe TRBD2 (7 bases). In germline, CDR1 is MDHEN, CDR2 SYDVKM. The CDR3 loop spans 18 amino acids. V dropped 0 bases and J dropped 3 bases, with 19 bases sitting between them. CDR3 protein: CASSLWAKGGTQTDTQYF. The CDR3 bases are TGTGCCAGCAGTTTATGGGCAAAGGGGGGGACACAAACAGATACGCAGTATTTT.

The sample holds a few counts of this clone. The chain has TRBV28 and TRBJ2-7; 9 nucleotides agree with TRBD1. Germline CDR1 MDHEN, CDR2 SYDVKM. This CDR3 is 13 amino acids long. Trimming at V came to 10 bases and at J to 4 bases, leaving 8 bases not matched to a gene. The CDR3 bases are TGTGCCACCAACAGGGGGCGCAGGTACGAGCAGTACTTC. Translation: CATNRGRRYEQYF.

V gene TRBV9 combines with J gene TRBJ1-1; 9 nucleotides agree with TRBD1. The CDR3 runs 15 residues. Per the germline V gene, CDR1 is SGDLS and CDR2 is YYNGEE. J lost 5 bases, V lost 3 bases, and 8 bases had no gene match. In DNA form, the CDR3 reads TGTGCCAGCAGCGCGACCGGGACAGGGACTACTGAAGCTTTCTTT. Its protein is CASSATGTGTTEAFF.

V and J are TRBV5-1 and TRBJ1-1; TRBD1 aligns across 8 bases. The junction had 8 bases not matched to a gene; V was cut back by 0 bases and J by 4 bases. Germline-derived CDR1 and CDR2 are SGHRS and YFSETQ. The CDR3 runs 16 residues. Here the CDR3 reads CASSLDGRGRFTEAFF. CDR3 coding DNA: TGCGCCAGCAGCTTGGATGGCAGGGGGCGGTTCACTGAAGCTTTCTTT.

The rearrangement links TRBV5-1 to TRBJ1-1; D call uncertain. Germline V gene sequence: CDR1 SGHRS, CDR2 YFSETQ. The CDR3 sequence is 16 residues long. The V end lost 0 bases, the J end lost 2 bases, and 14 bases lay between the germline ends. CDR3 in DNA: TGCGCCAGCAGCTTGGAACCGGGCAAGAAAAACACTGAAGCTTTCTTT. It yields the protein CASSLEPGKKNTEAFF.

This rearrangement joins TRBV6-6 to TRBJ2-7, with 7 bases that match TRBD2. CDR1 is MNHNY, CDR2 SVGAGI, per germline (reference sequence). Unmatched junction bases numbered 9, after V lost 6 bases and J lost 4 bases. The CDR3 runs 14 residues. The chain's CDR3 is CASRERGRAYEQYF. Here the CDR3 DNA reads TGTGCCAGCAGGGAGCGGGGCAGAGCTTACGAGCAGTACTTC.

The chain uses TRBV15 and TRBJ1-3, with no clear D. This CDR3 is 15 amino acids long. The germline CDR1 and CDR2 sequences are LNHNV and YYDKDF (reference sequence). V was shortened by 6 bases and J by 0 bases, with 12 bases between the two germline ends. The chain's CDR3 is CATRPDGNSGNTIYF. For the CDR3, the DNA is TGTGCCACCAGACCCGACGGTAACTCTGGAAACACCATATATTTT.

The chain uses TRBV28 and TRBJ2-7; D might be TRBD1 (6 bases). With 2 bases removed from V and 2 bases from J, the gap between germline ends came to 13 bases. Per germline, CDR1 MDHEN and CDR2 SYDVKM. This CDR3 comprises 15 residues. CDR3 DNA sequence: TGTGCCAGCAGTTTACCCGGACAGAACGCCTACGAGCAGTACTTC. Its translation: CASSLPGQNAYEQYF.

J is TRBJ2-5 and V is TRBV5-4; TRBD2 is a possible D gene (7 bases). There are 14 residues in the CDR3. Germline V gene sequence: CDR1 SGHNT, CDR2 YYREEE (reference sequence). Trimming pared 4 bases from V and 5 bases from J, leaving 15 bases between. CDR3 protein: CASSQGGGGETQYF. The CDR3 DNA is TGTGCCAGCAGCCAGGGCGGGGGCGGTGAGACCCAGTACTTC.

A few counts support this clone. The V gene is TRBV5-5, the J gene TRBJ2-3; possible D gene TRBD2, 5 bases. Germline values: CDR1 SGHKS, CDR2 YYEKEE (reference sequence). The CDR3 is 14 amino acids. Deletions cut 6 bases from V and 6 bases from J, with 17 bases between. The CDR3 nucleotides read TGTGCCAGCACCTGGCAGCGGCCCAGGGATACGCAGTATTTT. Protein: CASTWQRPRDTQYF.

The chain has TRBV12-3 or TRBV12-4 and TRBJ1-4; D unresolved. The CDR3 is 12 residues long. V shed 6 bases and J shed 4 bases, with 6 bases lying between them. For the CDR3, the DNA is TGTGCCAGCAGCCTGGTTAATGAAAAACTGTTTTTT. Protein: CASSLVNEKLFF.

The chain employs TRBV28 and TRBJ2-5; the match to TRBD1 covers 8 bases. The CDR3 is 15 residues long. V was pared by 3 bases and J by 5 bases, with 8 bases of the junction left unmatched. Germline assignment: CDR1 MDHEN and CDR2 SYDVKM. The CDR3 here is CASSFPDRDGETQYF. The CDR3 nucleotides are TGTGCCAGCAGTTTCCCGGACAGGGATGGGGAGACCCAGTACTTC.

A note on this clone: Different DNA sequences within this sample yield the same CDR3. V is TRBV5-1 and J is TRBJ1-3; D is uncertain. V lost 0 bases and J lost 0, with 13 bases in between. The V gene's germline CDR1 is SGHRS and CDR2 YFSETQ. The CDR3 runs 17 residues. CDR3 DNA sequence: TGCGCCAGCAGCTTGGCCTACGGCGGGAGCTCTGGAAACACCATATATTTT. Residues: CASSLAYGGSSGNTIYF.

CDR3 sequence (DNA): TGTGCCATCAGTGTCGTAGGGGGTCAAGAGACCCAGTACTTC. Translating it yields CAISVVGGQETQYF. V is TRBV10-3 and J is TRBJ2-5, with TRBD1 as a possible D gene (6 bases). V was trimmed by 4 bases and J by 2 bases, leaving 11 bases between them. The CDR3 sequence is 14 residues long. CDR1 is ENHRY, CDR2 SYGVKD, per germline.

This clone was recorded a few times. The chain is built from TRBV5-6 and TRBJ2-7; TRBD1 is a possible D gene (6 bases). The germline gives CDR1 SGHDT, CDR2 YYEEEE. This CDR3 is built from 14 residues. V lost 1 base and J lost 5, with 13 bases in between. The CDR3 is CASSLLGRGDEQYF. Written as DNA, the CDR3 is TGTGCCAGCAGCTTGTTGGGCAGGGGCGACGAGCAGTACTTC.

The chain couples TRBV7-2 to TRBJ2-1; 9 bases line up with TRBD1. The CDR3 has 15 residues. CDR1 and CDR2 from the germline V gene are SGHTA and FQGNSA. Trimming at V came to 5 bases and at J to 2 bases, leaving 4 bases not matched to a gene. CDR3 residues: CASSGTGNPYNEQFF. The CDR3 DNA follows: TGTGCCAGCAGCGGGACAGGGAATCCCTACAATGAGCAGTTCTTC.

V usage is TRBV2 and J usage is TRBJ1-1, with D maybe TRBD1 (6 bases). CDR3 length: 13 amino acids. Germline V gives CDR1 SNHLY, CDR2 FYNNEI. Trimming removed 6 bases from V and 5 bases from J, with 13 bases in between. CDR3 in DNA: TGTGCCAGCAGCTTCCAGGGGTCGACTGAAGCTTTCTTT. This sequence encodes CASSFQGSTEAFF.